The present T cell receptor beta chain was sequenced within a study of cytomegalovirus exposure and HLA in healthy donors. It was with 60 Vbeta and 13 Jbeta primers that the PCR ran. Original processing methods: Counted up in a later analysis, unique TCR beta chains came to approximately 83 million, with some 11 million shared. Libraries were prepared by immunoSEQ multiplex PCR; TCRdb keeps only in-frame clonotypes and omits some of them. V, J and clone size derive from that table, while D and trimming were established from the DNA sequence. Seen here are about 120,000 clones, over 65% observed once, and the top ten hold about 8.3%. Broader study findings: An ancestry cluster, one associated with Asian ancestry, reportedly showed fewer N-insertions than the approximately 670-donor mean in a later analysis. Presence/absence analyses supposed approximately even sequencing depth among donors. According to a later analysis, most TCR beta chains associated with CMV appeared HLA-restricted.

Comment on this clone: Its antigen is unidentified.

The CDR3 covers 10 residues. Germline V gene data show CDR1 as DFQATT and CDR2 as SNEGSKA (reference sequence). The sequence came from a woman aged 40 to 50 in good health and CMV-seropositive. The sample comprised PBMCs. The gene calls are TRBV20-1 and TRBJ1-2; 7 bases match TRBD1. The CDR3 loop reads CRTGTGFDTF. The DNA for the CDR3 is TGCAGGACAGGGACTGGTTTCGACACCTTC.